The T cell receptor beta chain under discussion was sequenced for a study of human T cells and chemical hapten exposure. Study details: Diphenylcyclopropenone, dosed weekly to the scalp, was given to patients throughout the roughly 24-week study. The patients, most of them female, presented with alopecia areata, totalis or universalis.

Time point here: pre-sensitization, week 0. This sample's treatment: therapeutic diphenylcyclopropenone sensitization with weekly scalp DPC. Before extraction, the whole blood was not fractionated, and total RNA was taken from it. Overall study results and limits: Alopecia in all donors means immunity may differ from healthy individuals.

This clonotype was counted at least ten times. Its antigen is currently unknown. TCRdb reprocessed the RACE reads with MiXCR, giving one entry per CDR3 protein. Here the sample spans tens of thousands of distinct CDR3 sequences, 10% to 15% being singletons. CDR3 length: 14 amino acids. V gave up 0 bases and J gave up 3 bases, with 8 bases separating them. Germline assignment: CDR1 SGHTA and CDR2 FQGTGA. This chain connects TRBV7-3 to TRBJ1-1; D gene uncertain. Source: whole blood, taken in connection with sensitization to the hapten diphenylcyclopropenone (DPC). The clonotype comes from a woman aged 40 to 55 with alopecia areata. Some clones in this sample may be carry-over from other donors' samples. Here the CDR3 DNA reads TGTGCCAGCAGCTTAACCCCTGGTGACACTGAAGCTTTCTTT. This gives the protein CASSLTPGDTEAFF.